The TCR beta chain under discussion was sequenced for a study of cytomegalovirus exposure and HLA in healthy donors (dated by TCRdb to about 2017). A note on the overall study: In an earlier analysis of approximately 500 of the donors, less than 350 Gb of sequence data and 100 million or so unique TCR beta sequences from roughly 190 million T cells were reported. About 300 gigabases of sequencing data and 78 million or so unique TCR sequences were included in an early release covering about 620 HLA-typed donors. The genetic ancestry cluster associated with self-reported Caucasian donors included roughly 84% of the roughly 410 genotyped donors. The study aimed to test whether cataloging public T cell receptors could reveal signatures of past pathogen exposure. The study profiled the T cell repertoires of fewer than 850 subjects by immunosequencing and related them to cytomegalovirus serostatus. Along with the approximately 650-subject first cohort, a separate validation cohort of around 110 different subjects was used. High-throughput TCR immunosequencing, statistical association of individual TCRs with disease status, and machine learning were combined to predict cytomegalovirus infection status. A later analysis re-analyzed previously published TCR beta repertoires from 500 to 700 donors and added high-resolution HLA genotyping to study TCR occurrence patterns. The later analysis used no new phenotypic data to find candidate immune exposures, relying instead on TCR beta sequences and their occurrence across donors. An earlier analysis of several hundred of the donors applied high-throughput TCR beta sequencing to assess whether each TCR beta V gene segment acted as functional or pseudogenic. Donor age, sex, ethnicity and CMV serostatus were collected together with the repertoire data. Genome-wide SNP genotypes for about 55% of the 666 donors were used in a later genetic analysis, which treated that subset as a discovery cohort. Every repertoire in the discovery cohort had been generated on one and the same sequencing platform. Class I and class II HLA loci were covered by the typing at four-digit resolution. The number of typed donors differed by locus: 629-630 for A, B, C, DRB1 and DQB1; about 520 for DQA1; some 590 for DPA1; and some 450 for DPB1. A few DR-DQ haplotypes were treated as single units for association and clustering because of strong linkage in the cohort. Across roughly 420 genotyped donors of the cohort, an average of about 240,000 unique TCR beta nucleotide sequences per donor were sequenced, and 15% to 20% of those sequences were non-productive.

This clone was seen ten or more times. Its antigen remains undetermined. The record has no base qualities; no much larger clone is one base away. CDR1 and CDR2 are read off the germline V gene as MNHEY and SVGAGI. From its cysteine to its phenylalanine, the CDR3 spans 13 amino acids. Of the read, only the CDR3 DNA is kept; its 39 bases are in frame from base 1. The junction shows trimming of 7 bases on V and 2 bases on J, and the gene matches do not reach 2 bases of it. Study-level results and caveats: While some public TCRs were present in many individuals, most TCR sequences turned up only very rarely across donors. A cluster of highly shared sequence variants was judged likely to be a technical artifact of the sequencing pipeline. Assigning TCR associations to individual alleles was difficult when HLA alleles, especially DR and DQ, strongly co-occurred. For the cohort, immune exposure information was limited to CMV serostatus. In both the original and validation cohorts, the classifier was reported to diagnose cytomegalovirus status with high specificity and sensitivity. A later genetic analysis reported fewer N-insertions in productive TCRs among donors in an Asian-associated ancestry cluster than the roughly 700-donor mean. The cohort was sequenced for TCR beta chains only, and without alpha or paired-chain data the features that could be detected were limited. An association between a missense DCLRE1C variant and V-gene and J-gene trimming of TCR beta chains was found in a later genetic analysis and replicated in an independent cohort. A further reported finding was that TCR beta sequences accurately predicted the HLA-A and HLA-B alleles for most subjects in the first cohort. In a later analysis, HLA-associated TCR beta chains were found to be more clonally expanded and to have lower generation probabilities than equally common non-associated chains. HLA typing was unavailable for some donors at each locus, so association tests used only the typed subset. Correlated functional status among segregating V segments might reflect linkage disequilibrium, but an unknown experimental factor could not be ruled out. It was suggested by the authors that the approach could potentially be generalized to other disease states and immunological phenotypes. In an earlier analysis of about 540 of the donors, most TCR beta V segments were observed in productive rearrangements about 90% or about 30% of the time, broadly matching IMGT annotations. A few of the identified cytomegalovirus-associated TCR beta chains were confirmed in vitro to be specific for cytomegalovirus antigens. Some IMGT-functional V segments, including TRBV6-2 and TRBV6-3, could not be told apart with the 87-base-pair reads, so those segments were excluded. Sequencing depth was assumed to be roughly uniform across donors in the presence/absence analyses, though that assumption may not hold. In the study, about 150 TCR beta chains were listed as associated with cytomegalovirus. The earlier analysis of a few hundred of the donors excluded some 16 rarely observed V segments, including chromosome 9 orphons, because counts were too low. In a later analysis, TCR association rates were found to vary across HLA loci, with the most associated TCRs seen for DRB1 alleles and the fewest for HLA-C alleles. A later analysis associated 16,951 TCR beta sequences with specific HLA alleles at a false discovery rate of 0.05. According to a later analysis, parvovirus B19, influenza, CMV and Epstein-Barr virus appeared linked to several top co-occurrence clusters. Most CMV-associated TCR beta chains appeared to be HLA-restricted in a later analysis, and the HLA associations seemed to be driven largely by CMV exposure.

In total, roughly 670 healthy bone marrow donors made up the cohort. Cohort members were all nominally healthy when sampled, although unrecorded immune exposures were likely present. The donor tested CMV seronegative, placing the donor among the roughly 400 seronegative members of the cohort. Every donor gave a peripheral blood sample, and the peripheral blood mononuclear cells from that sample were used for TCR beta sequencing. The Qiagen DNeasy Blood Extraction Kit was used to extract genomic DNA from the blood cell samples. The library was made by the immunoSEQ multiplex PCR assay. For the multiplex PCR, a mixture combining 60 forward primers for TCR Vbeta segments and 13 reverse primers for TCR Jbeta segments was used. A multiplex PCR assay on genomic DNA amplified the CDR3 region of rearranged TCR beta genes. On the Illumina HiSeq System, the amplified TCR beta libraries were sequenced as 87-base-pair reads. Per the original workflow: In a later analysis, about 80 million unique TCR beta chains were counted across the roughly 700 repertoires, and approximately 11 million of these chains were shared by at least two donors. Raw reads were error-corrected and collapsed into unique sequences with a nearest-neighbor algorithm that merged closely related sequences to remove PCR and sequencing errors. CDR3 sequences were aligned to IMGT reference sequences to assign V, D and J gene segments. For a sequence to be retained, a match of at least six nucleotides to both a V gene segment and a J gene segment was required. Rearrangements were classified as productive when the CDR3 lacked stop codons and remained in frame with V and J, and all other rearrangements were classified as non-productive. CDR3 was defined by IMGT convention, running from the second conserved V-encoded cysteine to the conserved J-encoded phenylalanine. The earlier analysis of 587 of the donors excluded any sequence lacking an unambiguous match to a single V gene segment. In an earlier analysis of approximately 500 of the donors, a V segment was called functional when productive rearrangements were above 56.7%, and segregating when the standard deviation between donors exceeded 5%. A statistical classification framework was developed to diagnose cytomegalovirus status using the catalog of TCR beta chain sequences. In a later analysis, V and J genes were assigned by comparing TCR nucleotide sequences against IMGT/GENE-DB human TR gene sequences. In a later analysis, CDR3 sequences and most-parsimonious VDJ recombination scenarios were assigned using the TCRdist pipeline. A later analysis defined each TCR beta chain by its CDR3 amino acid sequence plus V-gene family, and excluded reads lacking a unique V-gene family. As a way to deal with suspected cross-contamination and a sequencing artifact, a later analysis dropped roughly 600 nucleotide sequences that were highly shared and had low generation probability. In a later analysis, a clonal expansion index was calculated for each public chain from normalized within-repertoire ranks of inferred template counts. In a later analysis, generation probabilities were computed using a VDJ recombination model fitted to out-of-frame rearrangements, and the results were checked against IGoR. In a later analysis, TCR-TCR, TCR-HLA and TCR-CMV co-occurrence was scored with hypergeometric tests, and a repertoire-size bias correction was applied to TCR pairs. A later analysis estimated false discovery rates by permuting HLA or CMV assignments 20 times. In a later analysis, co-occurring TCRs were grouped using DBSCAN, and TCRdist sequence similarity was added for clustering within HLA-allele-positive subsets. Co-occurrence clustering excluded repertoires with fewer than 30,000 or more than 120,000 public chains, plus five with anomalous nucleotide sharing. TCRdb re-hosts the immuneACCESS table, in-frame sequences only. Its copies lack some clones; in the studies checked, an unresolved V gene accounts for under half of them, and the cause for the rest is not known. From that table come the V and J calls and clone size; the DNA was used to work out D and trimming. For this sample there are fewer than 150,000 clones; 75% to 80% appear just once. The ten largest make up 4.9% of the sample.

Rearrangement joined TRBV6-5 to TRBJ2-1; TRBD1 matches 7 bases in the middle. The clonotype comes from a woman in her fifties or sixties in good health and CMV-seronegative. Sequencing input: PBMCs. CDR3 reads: CASKQGTYNEQFF. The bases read TGTGCCAGCAAACAGGGGACCTACAATGAGCAGTTCTTC.